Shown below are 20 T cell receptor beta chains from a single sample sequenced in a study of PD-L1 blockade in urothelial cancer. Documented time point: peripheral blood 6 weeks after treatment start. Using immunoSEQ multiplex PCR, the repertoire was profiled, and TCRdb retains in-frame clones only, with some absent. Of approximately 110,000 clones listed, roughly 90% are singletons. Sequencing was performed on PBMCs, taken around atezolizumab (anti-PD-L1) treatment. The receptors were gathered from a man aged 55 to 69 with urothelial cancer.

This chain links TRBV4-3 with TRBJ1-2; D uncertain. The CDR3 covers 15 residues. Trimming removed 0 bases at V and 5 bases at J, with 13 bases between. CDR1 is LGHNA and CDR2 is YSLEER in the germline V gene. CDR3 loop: CASSQDVIGRYGYTF. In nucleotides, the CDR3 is TGCGCCAGCAGCCAAGATGTAATAGGGAGGTATGGCTACACCTTC.

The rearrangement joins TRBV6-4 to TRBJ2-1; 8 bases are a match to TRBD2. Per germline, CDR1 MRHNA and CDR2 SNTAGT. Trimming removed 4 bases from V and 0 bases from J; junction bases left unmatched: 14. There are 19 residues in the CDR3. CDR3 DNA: TGTGCCAGCAGTGCGGTACCGGGGGGGCGGGGGAGCTCCTACAATGAGCAGTTCTTC. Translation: CASSAVPGGRGSSYNEQFF.

The CDR3 spells CASSSTDTQYF. CDR3 sequence (DNA): TGTGCCAGCAGTTCTACAGATACGCAGTATTTT. The gene calls are TRBV28 and TRBJ2-3; D is uncertain. The CDR3 covers 11 residues. CDR1 is MDHEN and CDR2 is SYDVKM in the germline V gene. Trimming took 4 bases from V and 3 from J, leaving 2 bases between them. Using reference TRBV28 and TRBJ2-3 for the parts outside the CDR3, the full variable domain is DVKVTQSSRYLVKRTGEKVFLECVQDMDHENMFWYRQDPGLGLRLIYFSYDVKMKEKGDIPEGYSVSREKKERFSLILESASTNQTSMYLCASSSTDTQYFGPGTRLTVL.

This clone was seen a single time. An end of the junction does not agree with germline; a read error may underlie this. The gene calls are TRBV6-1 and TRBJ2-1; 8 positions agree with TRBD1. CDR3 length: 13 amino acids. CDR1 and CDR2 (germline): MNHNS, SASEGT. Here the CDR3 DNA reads TGTGCCAGCAGTGAAGGTTATAAGGACAGGGTAATCTTC. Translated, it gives CASSEGYKDRVIF.

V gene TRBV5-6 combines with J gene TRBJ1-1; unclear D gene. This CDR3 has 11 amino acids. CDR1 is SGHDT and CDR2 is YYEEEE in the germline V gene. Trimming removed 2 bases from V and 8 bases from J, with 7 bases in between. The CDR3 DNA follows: TGTGCCAGCAGCTTTAAACAGGAAGCTTTCTTT. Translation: CASSFKQEAFF.

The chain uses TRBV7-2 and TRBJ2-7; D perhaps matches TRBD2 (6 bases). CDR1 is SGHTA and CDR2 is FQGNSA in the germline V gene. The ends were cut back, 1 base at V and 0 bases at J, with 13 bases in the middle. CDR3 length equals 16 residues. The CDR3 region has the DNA TGTGCCAGCAGCTTAGTTAGCCGGGGGTTCTCCTACGAGCAGTACTTC. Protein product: CASSLVSRGFSYEQYF.

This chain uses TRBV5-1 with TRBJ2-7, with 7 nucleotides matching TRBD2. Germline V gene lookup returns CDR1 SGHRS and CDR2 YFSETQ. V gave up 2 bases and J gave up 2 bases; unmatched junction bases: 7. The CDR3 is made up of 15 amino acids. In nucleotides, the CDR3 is TGCGCCAGCAGCTTCCCGCGGGAGTCCCCCTACGAGCAGTACTTC. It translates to CASSFPRESPYEQYF.

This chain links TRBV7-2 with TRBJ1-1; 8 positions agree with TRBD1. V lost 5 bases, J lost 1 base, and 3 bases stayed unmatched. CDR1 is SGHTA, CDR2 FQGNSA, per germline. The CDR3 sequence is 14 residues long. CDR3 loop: CASSPQGGNTEAFF. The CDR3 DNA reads TGTGCCAGCAGCCCACAGGGGGGGAACACTGAAGCTTTCTTT.

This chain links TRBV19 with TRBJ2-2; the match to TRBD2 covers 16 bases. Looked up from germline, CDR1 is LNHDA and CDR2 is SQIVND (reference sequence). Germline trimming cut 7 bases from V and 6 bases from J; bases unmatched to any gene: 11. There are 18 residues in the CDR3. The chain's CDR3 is CASNSPGLAGGPAGELFF. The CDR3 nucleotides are TGTGCCAGTAACAGCCCGGGACTAGCGGGAGGGCCCGCCGGGGAGCTGTTTTTT. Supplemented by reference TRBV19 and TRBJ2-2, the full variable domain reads DGGITQSPKYLFRKEGQNVTLSCEQNLNHDAMYWYRQDPGQGLRLIYYSQIVNDFQKGDIAEGYSVSREKKESFPLTVTSAQKNPTAFYLCASNSPGLAGGPAGELFFGEGSRLTVL.

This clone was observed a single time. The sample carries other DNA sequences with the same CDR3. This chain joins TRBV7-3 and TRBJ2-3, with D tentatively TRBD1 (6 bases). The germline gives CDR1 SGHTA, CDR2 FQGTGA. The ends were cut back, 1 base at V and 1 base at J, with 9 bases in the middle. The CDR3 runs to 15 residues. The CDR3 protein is CASSLRGGGTDTQYF. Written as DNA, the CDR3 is TGTGCCAGCAGCTTAAGAGGGGGAGGCACAGATACGCAGTATTTT.

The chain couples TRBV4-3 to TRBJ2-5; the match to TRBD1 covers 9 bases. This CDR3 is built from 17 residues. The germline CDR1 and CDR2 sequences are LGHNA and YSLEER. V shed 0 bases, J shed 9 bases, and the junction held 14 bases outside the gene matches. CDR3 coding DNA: TGCGCCAGCAGCCAAGACACCCTGAGACAGGGGGAAGCCGCCCAGTACTTC. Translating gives CASSQDTLRQGEAAQYF.

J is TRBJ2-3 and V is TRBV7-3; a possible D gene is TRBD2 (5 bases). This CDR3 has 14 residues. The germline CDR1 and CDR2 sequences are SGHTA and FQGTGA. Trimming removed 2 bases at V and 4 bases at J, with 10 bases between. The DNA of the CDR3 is TGTGCCAGCAGCTTAGGAGGCGGGTCAGATACGCAGTATTTT. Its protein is CASSLGGGSDTQYF.

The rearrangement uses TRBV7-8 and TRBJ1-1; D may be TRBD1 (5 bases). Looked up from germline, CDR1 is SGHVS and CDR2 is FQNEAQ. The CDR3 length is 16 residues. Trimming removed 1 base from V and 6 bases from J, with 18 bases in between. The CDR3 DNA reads TGTGCCAGCAGCTTAGAAGGGGCCCTTCCCCCAGCTGAAGCTTTCTTT. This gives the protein CASSLEGALPPAEAFF.

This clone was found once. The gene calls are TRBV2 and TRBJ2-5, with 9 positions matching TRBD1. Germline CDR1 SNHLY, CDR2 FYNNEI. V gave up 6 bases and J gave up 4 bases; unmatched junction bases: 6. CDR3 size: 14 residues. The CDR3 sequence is CASSQGTGSETQYF. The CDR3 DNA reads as TGTGCCAGCAGCCAAGGGACAGGGTCAGAGACCCAGTACTTC.

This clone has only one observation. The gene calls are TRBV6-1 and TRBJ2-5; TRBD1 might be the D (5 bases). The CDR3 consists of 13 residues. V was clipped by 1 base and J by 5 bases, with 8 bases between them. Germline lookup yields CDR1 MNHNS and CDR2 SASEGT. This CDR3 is CASSEGPGETQYF. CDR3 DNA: TGTGCCAGCAGTGAAGGTCCAGGGGAGACCCAGTACTTC.

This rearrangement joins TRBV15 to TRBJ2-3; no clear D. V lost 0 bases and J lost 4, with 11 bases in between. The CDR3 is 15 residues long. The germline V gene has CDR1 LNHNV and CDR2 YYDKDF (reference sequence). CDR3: CATSRDPLIADTQYF. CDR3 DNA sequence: TGTGCCACCAGCAGAGATCCCCTTATCGCAGATACGCAGTATTTT. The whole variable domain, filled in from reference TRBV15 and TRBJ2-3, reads DAMVIQNPRYQVTQFGKPVTLSCSQTLNHNVMYWYQQKSSQAPKLLFHYYDKDFNNEADTPDNFQSRRPNTSFCFLDIRSPGLGDTAMYLCATSRDPLIADTQYFGPGTRLTVL.

CDR3 sequence: CASRADRVEGYTF. CDR3 coding DNA: TGCGCCAGCAGAGCGGACAGGGTCGAGGGCTACACCTTC. This sequence joins TRBV5-1 and TRBJ1-2, with 8 bases fitting TRBD1. There are 13 residues in the CDR3. Trimming took 5 bases from V and 8 from J; bases not matched to a gene: 8. Germline lookup yields CDR1 SGHRS and CDR2 YFSETQ.

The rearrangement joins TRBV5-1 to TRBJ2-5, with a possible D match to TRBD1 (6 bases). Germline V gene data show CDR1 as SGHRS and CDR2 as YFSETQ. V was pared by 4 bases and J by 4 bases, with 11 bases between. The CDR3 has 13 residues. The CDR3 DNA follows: TGCGCCAGCAGCCTCAGGACAGCAGAGACCCAGTACTTC. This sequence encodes CASSLRTAETQYF.

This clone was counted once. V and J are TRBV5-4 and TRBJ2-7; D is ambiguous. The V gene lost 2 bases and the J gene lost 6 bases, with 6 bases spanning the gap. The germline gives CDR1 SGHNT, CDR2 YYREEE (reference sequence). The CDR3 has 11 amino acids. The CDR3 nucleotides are TGTGCCAGCAGCTTTAACAGCGAGCAGTACTTC. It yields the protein CASSFNSEQYF.

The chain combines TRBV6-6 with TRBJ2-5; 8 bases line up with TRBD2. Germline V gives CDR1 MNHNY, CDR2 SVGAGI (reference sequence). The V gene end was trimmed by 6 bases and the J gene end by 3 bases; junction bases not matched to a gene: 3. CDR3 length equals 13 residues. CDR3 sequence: CASRETSEETQYF. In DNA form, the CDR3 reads TGTGCCAGCAGGGAGACTAGCGAAGAGACCCAGTACTTC.